The T cell receptor beta chain under discussion was sequenced for a study of blood T cell repertoires in COVID-19. Study background: Samples representing acute and convalescent COVID-19 were sourced from the United States, Italy and Spain. Sources were T cells, B-cell-depleted T cells, or PBMCs; the material itself was cDNA or gDNA.

In the authors' workflow: Amplification from reference gene primers served as the basis for estimated nucleated cell counts. Assay used: immunoSEQ multiplex PCR; TCRdb lists only in-frame clones, some missing. Clonal size and the V and J genes are those of that table, whereas D and trimming came from the DNA. The sample yields approximately 150,000 clones, over 75% seen once. The length of the CDR3 is 16 residues. V trimming: 5 bases; J trimming: 5 bases; junction bases outside the gene matches: 10. Germline CDR1 reads LNHDA; CDR2 reads SQIVND (reference sequence). Sequenced input: peripheral blood. The source is a woman aged 45-59 years with acute or convalescent COVID-19. The rearrangement links TRBV19 to TRBJ2-7; 12 bases are shared with TRBD1. CDR3: CASSFSGTGGYDEQYF. CDR3 DNA: TGTGCCAGTAGTTTTTCGGGGACAGGGGGCTATGACGAGCAGTACTTC.